Shown below are 8 T cell receptor beta chains from a single sample sequenced in a study of T cell responses to AZD1222 COVID-19 vaccine (dated by TCRdb to the early 2020s). Libraries came from the immunoSEQ multiplex PCR assay. TCRdb stores this immuneACCESS table with in-frame sequences only. Part of the clones is absent; in the studies checked, under half of the shortfall reflects unresolved V genes, and no reason is known for the rest. The sample table records 100,000 to 150,000 clones; approximately 92% of these occur just once. The biggest ten clones account for 1.5% to 2% of the sample. The sample's time point label, in plain terms: about 28 days (+/-7) after the second vaccine dose. The specimen comprised peripheral blood, sampled 28 days after the second AZD1222 dose. The receptors were gathered from an adult who received the AZD1222 COVID-19 vaccine.

The J gene is TRBJ1-4, the V gene TRBV6-5; 8 nucleotides agree with TRBD1. The CDR3 length is 13 residues. The V and J ends lost 6 bases and 7 bases, in that order; junction bases with no gene match: 4. Per germline, CDR1 MNHEY and CDR2 SVGAGI. In DNA, the CDR3 is TGTGCCAGCAGGACAGGGGTACTTGAAAAACTGTTTTTT. This sequence encodes CASRTGVLEKLFF.

This chain links TRBV28 with TRBJ1-1; TRBD1 matches at 8 bases. The CDR3 spans 13 residues. The germline V gene encodes CDR1 MDHEN and CDR2 SYDVKM. Trimming at V came to 3 bases and at J to 7 bases, leaving 4 bases not matched to a gene. CDR3 coding DNA: TGTGCCAGCAGTTTCCAGGGGGCAAGTGAAGCTTTCTTT. It specifies CASSFQGASEAFF.

J is TRBJ1-1 and V is TRBV10-2; D might be TRBD1 (5 bases). Per germline, CDR1 WSHSY and CDR2 SAAADI. CDR3 length equals 13 residues. Trimming took 3 bases from V and 5 from J, leaving 10 bases between them. In DNA form, the CDR3 reads TGCGCCAGCAGTGAAGGCAGGGAAACTGAAGCTTTCTTT. This translates into CASSEGRETEAFF.

The V gene is TRBV10-2, the J gene TRBJ2-1, with D perhaps given as TRBD1 or TRBD2 (5 bases each). V was cut by 10 bases and J by 10 bases, with 23 bases left in between. The CDR3 loop spans 14 amino acids. Per the germline V gene, CDR1 is WSHSY and CDR2 is SAAADI. Written as DNA, the CDR3 is TGCGCCACCTCTCCCCCGGGACCCGCTGGGGAGCAGTTCTTC. Amino acid sequence: CATSPPGPAGEQFF.

V gene TRBV18 combines with J gene TRBJ1-1, with TRBD1 matching over 10 bases. This CDR3 is 15 amino acids long. Germline V lookup: CDR1 KGHSH, CDR2 LQKENI. V trimming: 2 bases; J trimming: 4 bases; junction bases outside the gene matches: 4. CDR3 amino acids: CASSPGTGVVTEAFF. The CDR3 DNA is TGTGCCAGCTCACCAGGGACAGGGGTTGTCACTGAAGCTTTCTTT.

J is TRBJ1-6 and V is TRBV30; TRBD1 might be the D (6 bases). Germline V gives CDR1 GTSNPN, CDR2 SVGIG (reference sequence). This CDR3 is 13 amino acids long. V was clipped by 5 bases and J by 8 bases, with 13 bases between them. CDR3 residues: CAWGLAGDSPLHF. The CDR3, as DNA: TGTGCCTGGGGTTTGGCAGGGGATTCACCCCTCCACTTT.

The chain carries TRBV2 and TRBJ2-7, with no clear D. V was cut by 7 bases and J by 4 bases, with 5 bases left in between. Germline V gene data show CDR1 as SNHLY and CDR2 as FYNNEI. The CDR3 runs 10 residues. This chain's CDR3 is CASNEYEQYV. The DNA of the CDR3 is TGTGCCAGCAATGAGTACGAGCAGTACGTC.

The chain couples TRBV9 to TRBJ2-3; TRBD2 agrees at 7 bases. The CDR3 is 15 residues long. V lost 3 bases to trimming and J lost 5 bases; unmatched junction nucleotides: 9. Germline V gives CDR1 SGDLS, CDR2 YYNGEE. The CDR3 protein is CASSGPSGPKDTQYF. DNA of the CDR3: TGTGCCAGCAGCGGACCTAGCGGACCTAAAGATACGCAGTATTTT.